This T cell receptor beta chain stems from a study of cytomegalovirus exposure and HLA in healthy donors. Study in general: Samples from HLA-typed donors yielded about 85 million unique TCRs in an early data release. The study's findings and limits: A previous analysis found most TCR beta V segments productive roughly 87% or roughly 30% of the time.

Germline lookup yields CDR1 MNHNS and CDR2 SASEGT. This CDR3 spans 15 amino acids. J gave up 4 bases and V 4 bases, and 10 bases lay outside the gene matches. As for this clone: Its antigen is unknown.

The PCR ran on 60 Vbeta and 13 Jbeta primers. This table comes from immunoSEQ multiplex PCR, and its TCRdb copy is limited to in-frame clones, with some not included. The profile covers 150,000 to 200,000 clones, with around four fifths appearing a single time and 3% to 3.5% taken by the ten largest. The source is a female donor in good health and CMV-seronegative. The chain employs TRBV6-1 and TRBJ2-7, with 7 bases fitting TRBD1. The sequencing sample was made of PBMCs. CDR3 nucleotide sequence: TGTGCCAGCAGTGTTCGACAGGGCCTGGAGTACGAGCAGTACTTC. This codes for CASSVRQGLEYEQYF.